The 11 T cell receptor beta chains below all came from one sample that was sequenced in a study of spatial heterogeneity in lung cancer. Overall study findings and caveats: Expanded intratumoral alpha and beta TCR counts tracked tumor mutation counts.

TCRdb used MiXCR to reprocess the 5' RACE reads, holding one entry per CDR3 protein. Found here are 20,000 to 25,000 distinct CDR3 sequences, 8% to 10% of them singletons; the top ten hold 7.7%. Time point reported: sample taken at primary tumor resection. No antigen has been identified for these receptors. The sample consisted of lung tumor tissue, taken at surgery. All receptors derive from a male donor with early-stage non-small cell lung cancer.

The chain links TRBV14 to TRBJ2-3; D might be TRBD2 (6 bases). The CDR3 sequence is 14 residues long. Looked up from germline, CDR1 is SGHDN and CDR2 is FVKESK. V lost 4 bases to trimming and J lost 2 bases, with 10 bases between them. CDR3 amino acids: CASSRGTSTDTQYF. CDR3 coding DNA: TGTGCCAGCAGCCGCGGGACGTCCACAGATACGCAGTATTTT.

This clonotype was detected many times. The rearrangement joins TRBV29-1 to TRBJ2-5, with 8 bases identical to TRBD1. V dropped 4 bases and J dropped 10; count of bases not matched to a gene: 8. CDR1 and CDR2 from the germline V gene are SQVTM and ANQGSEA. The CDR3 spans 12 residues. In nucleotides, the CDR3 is TGCAGCGTTGGTAGGGTACAGGGGGACCAGTACTTC. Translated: CSVGRVQGDQYF.

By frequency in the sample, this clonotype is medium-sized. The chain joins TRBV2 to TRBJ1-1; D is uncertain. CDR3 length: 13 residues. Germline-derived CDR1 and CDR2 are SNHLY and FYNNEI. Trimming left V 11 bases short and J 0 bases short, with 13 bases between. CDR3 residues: CAGSTEMNTEAFF. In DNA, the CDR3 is TGTGCCGGAAGTACAGAAATGAACACTGAAGCTTTCTTT.

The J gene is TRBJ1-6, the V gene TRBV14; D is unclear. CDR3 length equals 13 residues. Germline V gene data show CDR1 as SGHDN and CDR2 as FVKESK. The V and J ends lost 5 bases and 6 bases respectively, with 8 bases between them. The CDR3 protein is CASSGFSNSPLHF. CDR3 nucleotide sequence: TGTGCCAGCAGCGGTTTCAGTAATTCACCCCTCCACTTT.

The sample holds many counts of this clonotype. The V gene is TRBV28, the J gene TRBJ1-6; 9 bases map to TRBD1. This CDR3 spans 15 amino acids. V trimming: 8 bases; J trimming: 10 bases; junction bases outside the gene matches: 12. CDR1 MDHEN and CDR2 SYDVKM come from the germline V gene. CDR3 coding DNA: TGTGCCAGCCTTGCCGGGGACAGGGTTTTGTCACCCCTCCACTTT. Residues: CASLAGDRVLSPLHF.

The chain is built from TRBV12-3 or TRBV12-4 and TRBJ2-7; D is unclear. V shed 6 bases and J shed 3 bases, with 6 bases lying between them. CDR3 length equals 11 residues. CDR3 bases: TGTGCCAGCAGCCGAGGCTACGAGCAGTACTTC. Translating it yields CASSRGYEQYF.

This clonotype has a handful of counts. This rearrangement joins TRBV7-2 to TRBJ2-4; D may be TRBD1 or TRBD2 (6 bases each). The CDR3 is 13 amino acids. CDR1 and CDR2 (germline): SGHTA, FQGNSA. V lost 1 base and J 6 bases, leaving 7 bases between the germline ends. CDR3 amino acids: CASSLEGGNIQYF. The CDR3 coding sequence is TGTGCCAGCAGCTTAGAGGGGGGAAACATTCAGTACTTC.

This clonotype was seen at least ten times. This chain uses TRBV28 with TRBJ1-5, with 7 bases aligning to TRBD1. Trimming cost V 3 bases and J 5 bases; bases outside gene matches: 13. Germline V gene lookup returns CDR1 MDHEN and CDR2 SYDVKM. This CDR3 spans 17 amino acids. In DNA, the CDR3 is TGTGCCAGCAGTTTTTTTACGGGGGACAGCACCCATCAGCCCCAGCATTTT. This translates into CASSFFTGDSTHQPQHF.

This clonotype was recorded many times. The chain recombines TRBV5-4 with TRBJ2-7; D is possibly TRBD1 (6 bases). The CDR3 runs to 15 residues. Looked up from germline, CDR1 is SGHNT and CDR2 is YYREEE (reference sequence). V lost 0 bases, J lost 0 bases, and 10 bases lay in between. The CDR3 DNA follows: TGTGCCAGCAGCTTGGAGGGACAAATCTCCTACGAGCAGTACTTC. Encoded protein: CASSLEGQISYEQYF.

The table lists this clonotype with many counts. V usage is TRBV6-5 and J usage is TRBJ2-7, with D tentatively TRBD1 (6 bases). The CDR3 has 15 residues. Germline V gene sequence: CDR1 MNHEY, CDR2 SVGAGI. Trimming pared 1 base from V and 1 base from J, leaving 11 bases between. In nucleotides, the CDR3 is TGTGCCAGCAGTTACTTCCCGACAGGTTCCTACGAGCAGTACTTC. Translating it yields CASSYFPTGSYEQYF.

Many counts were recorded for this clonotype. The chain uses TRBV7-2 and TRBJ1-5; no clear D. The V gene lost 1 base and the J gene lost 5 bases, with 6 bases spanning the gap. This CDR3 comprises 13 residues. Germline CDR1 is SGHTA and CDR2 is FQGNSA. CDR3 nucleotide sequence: TGTGCCAGCAGCTTAGGTGACTATCAGCCCCAGCATTTT. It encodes CASSLGDYQPQHF.